This T cell receptor (beta chain) emerged from a study of identical twins. Whole-study results and caveats: Some out-of-frame alpha sequences were shared by twins, and these showed excess low generation probability.

Each cDNA held unique molecular identifiers, and template switching gave it a universal primer site. TCRdb reprocessed the 5' RACE reads via MiXCR and lists one record per CDR3 protein. The table lists around 550,000 distinct CDR3 sequences, around 15% of them singletons, with roughly 0.42% in the top ten. CDR1 is DFQATT, CDR2 SNEGSKA, per germline (reference sequence). V lost 0 bases to trimming and J lost 4 bases, with 6 bases between them. CDR3 length equals 12 residues. About this clonotype itself: The antigen is undetermined.

This sample also appeared in a second study, on yellow fever vaccine responses in identical twins.

V usage is TRBV20-1 and J usage is TRBJ1-1; D remains unclear. The specimen sequenced was CD4+ T cells sorted from blood. This sequence was found in a woman aged 18-29 years in good health. CDR3 residues: CSARDPPTEAFF. The CDR3 bases are TGCAGTGCTAGAGATCCCCCCACTGAAGCTTTCTTT.